Listed below are T cell receptor beta chains from one sample, sequenced in a study of cytomegalovirus exposure and HLA in healthy donors. TCRdb's copy holds only in-frame clones and misses some; the assay was immunoSEQ multiplex PCR. The repertoire holds 80,000 to 95,000 clones, roughly 77% seen once, with around 15% in the top ten. The specimen was PBMCs. The receptors here all came from a woman in her thirties or forties in good health and CMV-seropositive. Both conserved end residues are part of each CDR3. Part of the rows lack a size; the others show once, few, many or a class for expanded clones.

v_call	j_call	clone_size	cdr3_aa
TRBV28	TRBJ1-1	NA	CASSPRGQGLTEAFF
TRBV27	TRBJ2-2	once	CASTPTPQNTGELFF
TRBV28	TRBJ2-5	NA	CASSSPLPTGQETQYF
TRBV25-1	TRBJ1-3	NA	CASSEGDRGAGNTIYF
TRBV11-2	TRBJ2-3	NA	CASSQGLAGVRDTQYF
TRBV13	TRBJ1-6	once	CASSDRDSHSPLHF
TRBV19	TRBJ1-1	few	CASRNQGARTEAFF
TRBV29-1	TRBJ1-1	NA	CSVETGEGTEAFF
TRBV5-4	TRBJ2-6	few	CASSLADSGKANVLTF
TRBV7-9	TRBJ2-7	NA	CASSLNLGSELSYEQYF
TRBV28	TRBJ2-3	NA	CAIGIGIPDTQYF
TRBV9	TRBJ2-3	NA	CASSPQLPDTQYF
TRBV6-1	TRBJ1-5	NA	CASNEGDRGDQPQHF
TRBV28	TRBJ2-3	NA	CASSLIGRQADTQYF
TRBV7-2	TRBJ1-4	NA	CASSLSAATNEKLFF
TRBV5-6	TRBJ2-7	NA	CASSLGSSSYEQYF
TRBV15	TRBJ1-5	NA	CATSRDTGVVQPQHF
TRBV5-1	TRBJ1-6	NA	CASSPAGTEFTLHF
TRBV28	TRBJ2-7	NA	CASSPGSGQVMTYEQYF
TRBV6-5	TRBJ2-7	few	CASCQLGSSYEQYF
TRBV6-1	TRBJ2-1	NA	CASSALAESYNEQFF
TRBV28	TRBJ2-2	once	CASSLNTGGPRGGELFF
TRBV6-5	TRBJ2-7	few	CASSNSPYEQYF
TRBV28	TRBJ2-7	NA	CASKGHYEQYF
TRBV6-4	TRBJ2-3	NA	CASSDGGSTDTQYF
TRBV19	TRBJ2-1	NA	CASSTSPGVDAAEQFF
TRBV6-5	TRBJ2-4	NA	CASRAGGANIQYF
TRBV27	TRBJ1-4	few	CASSVGGGGEKLFF
TRBV11-2	TRBJ2-1	NA	CASSLFYRTSAMNEQFF
TRBV7-8	TRBJ1-1	NA	CASSLEDRGNTEAFF
TRBV13	TRBJ1-1	NA	CASSLGQNTEAFF
TRBV15	TRBJ1-6	NA	CATRTGGNSPLHF
TRBV5-6	TRBJ1-3	NA	CASSLGPRSGGNTIYF
TRBV12-5	TRBJ2-3	NA	CASGSPPMDTQYF
TRBV11-2	TRBJ1-1	NA	CASTTGGNTEAFF
TRBV4-1	TRBJ1-4	NA	CASSQGDSSVGKLFF
TRBV19	TRBJ2-5	NA	CASSLAGGEETQYF
TRBV28	TRBJ1-1	few	CASRVGNTEAFF
TRBV7-9	TRBJ2-1	NA	CASSLSGSSYNEQFF
TRBV7-8	TRBJ2-2	NA	CASSSGTGSGLTGELFF
TRBV9	TRBJ2-7	NA	CASSVVPSYEQYF
TRBV7-8	TRBJ1-3	NA	CASSLARPGTYSGNTIYF
TRBV2	TRBJ2-1	few	CASSEWVGQGRRNEQFF
TRBV10-1	TRBJ2-3	once	CASSQGIGADTQYF
TRBV4-3	TRBJ1-4	NA	CASSQAGPGGTNEKLFF
TRBV29-1	TRBJ1-1	NA	CSVARLAGQGTEAFF
TRBV18	TRBJ2-5	NA	CASSLGGPYQVETQYF
TRBV9	TRBJ1-4	NA	CASSVGGGQGAEKLFF
TRBV7-2	TRBJ2-3	NA	CASSLTSGGAPDTQYF
TRBV28	TRBJ1-1	NA	CASSLLTLNTEAFF
TRBV7-2	TRBJ2-1	NA	CASSLSRTSGRGDKFF
TRBV30	TRBJ2-5	NA	CAWRSGARETQYF
TRBV5-4	TRBJ2-1	NA	CASTPGVDYNEQFF
TRBV27	TRBJ1-1	NA	CASSFLQSGGTEAFF
TRBV7-8	TRBJ1-2	few	CASSPAGTGSIGYTF
TRBV5-1	TRBJ2-1	NA	CASSSAGAYNEQFF
TRBV7-3	TRBJ1-2	NA	CASSLAQGGGYTF